These 27 T cell receptor beta chains originate from one sample sequenced in a study of shared T cell receptors in the human thymus. Generated by immunoSEQ multiplex PCR, the TCRdb table keeps only in-frame clones and is missing some. The top ten hold under 0.012% of the sample, which has approximately 760,000 clones, approximately 83% seen once. This sample also appeared in a second study, on human thymus T cells.

Sequences were obtained from thymocytes. Receptor source: a girl less than two years old with a congenital heart defect.

V usage is TRBV6-5 and J usage is TRBJ1-1; D perhaps matches TRBD1 (6 bases). From germline, CDR1 is MNHEY and CDR2 SVGAGI. The CDR3 runs 16 residues. The V end lost 1 base, the J end lost 1 base, and 13 bases lay between the germline ends. The DNA of the CDR3 is TGTGCCAGCAGTTACTTTGGAGGGGGGGAGAACACTGAAGCTTTCTTT. Its protein product is CASSYFGGGENTEAFF.

The rearrangement joins TRBV2 to TRBJ2-5; 9 bases agree with TRBD1. V lost 4 bases to trimming and J lost 3 bases; unmatched junction nucleotides: 6. The CDR3 is 15 residues long. Germline CDR1 and CDR2: SNHLY and FYNNEI. CDR3 residues: CASSGGQGPEETQYF. CDR3 in DNA: TGTGCCAGCAGTGGCGGACAGGGGCCCGAAGAGACCCAGTACTTC.

V gene TRBV5-4 combines with J gene TRBJ2-5; 9 nucleotides align to TRBD2. Germline V gene lookup returns CDR1 SGHNT and CDR2 YYREEE (reference sequence). V shed 6 bases and J 5 bases; nucleotides not matched to a gene: 14. The CDR3 has 16 residues. The CDR3 here is CASTNSRGGAGETQYF. The CDR3 nucleotides are TGTGCCAGCACCAATTCCCGCGGGGGGGCCGGGGAGACCCAGTACTTC.

This chain connects TRBV5-1 to TRBJ1-2, with TRBD1 as a possible D gene (6 bases). Trimming pared 1 base from V and 8 bases from J, leaving 30 bases between. The CDR3 consists of 19 residues. Germline lookup yields CDR1 SGHRS and CDR2 YFSETQ. The CDR3 DNA reads TGCGCCAGCAGCTTGAAATTTGAGGGAGAGTTGGGGGCCTATCTCGGCTACACCTTC. Amino acid sequence: CASSLKFEGELGAYLGYTF. Supplemented by reference TRBV5-1 and TRBJ1-2, the full variable domain reads KAGVTQTPRYLIKTRGQQVTLSCSPISGHRSVSWYQQTPGQGLQFLFEYFSETQRNKGNFPGRFSGRQFSNSRSEMNVSTLELGDSALYLCASSLKFEGELGAYLGYTFGSGTRLTVV.

The CDR3 DNA reads as TGCGCCAGCAGCTACGGACATACTCCTAATGAAAAACTGTTTTTT. Translating it yields CASSYGHTPNEKLFF. This chain links TRBV5-1 with TRBJ1-4; tentatively, D is TRBD1 (5 bases). Trimming shortened V by 3 bases and J by 3 bases, and 12 bases separated the two germline ends. CDR1 and CDR2 (germline): SGHRS, YFSETQ. The CDR3 length is 15 residues.

The V call is TRBV28, the J call TRBJ1-2, with 9 bases that match TRBD1. Germline assignment: CDR1 MDHEN and CDR2 SYDVKM. J lost 5 bases, V lost 5 bases, and 24 bases had no gene match. This CDR3 is 20 amino acids long. The DNA of the CDR3 is TGTGCCAGCAGTCCCGTCGGAACACGGGACAGGGTATTTCGGGGATATGGCTACACCTTC. This codes for CASSPVGTRDRVFRGYGYTF.

The V gene is TRBV7-9, the J gene TRBJ1-2, with D perhaps matching TRBD1 (5 bases). Germline values: CDR1 SEHNR, CDR2 FQNEAQ (reference sequence). Trimming shortened V by 5 bases and J by 5 bases, and 21 bases separated the two germline ends. This CDR3 has 16 amino acids. In nucleotides, the CDR3 is TGTGCCAGCAGCGCGGGGGACCCCAGCACCTTTTATGGCTACACCTTC. Amino acid sequence: CASSAGDPSTFYGYTF.

This chain's CDR3 is CASTEGRDTQYF. The CDR3 DNA follows: TGTGCCAGCACGGAGGGGCGTGATACGCAGTATTTT. The chain combines TRBV28 with TRBJ2-3, with D possibly TRBD2 on 6 matching bases. The CDR3 has 12 amino acids. CDR1 is MDHEN, CDR2 SYDVKM, per germline. Trimming cost V 7 bases and J 6 bases, with 11 bases left between them.

V is TRBV9 and J is TRBJ1-1, with 7 bases aligning to TRBD1. CDR1 is SGDLS and CDR2 is YYNGEE in the germline V gene. V was clipped by 0 bases and J by 6 bases; unmatched bases: 5. The CDR3 contains 14 residues. The CDR3 DNA reads as TGTGCCAGCAGCGTAGGTGACAGGGTCCCTGAAGCTTTCTTT. Protein: CASSVGDRVPEAFF.

This clone has a handful of counts. CDR3 coding DNA: TGTGCCAGCAGCTTGGCGGGAGGCAGAGGGCCTGATTACGAGCAGTACTTC. It codes for CASSLAGGRGPDYEQYF. The V and J genes are TRBV5-8 and TRBJ2-7; TRBD2 aligns across 7 bases. Germline values: CDR1 SGHTS, CDR2 YDEGEE. V was clipped by 0 bases and J by 4 bases; unmatched bases: 13. The CDR3 totals 17 residues.

The chain links TRBV4-1 to TRBJ2-5; D may be TRBD1 (5 bases). V was pared by 1 base and J by 5 bases, with 20 bases between. This CDR3 comprises 17 residues. The germline V gene encodes CDR1 MGHRA and CDR2 YSYEKL. The DNA for the CDR3 is TGCGCCAGCAGCCAAGTGGTCAGGACACCGCAAGGGGAGACCCAGTACTTC. Residues: CASSQVVRTPQGETQYF.

The chain links TRBV6-5 to TRBJ1-6; 8 bases map to TRBD1. Trimming took 5 bases from V and 7 from J; bases not matched to a gene: 10. The CDR3 covers 16 residues. Germline V gene data show CDR1 as MNHEY and CDR2 as SVGAGI. The CDR3 loop reads CASSNYRGRRNSPLHF. The CDR3 nucleotides read TGTGCCAGCAGTAACTACAGGGGGAGGCGGAATTCACCCCTCCACTTT.

The chain has TRBV11-2 and TRBJ1-2; TRBD1 matches at 8 bases. The CDR3 extends over 15 amino acids. V lost 5 bases, J lost 8 bases, and 13 bases stayed unmatched. Germline CDR1 reads SGHAT; CDR2 reads FQNNGV. The CDR3 sequence is CASSRIGQGLGGYTF. The CDR3 coding sequence is TGTGCCAGCAGCCGAATCGGACAGGGCCTCGGGGGCTACACCTTC.

The V gene is TRBV19, the J gene TRBJ1-2, with D perhaps TRBD1 (5 bases). This CDR3 contains 15 residues. Per the germline V gene, CDR1 is LNHDA and CDR2 is SQIVND (reference sequence). Trimming removed 3 bases at V and 5 bases at J, with 16 bases between. The CDR3 sequence: CASSICSRGNYGYTF. The CDR3 DNA sequence: TGTGCCAGTAGTATTTGCTCCCGGGGGAATTATGGCTACACCTTC.

The V and J genes are TRBV7-2 and TRBJ2-1; TRBD2 is a possible D gene (6 bases). CDR3 length: 19 residues. From germline, CDR1 is SGHTA and CDR2 FQGNSA. Trimming removed 5 bases at V and 2 bases at J, with 25 bases between. The CDR3 nucleotides are TGTGCCAGCAGCCCGCCGGCGGGTACTAGCTTGGAAGCCTACAATGAGCAGTTCTTC. Protein sequence: CASSPPAGTSLEAYNEQFF. Variable domain in full (rest from reference TRBV7-2 and TRBJ2-1): GAGVSQSPSNKVTEKGKDVELRCDPISGHTALYWYRQSLGQGLEFLIYFQGNSAPDKSGLPSDRFSAERTGGSVSTLTIQRTQQEDSAVYLCASSPPAGTSLEAYNEQFFGPGTRLTVL.

V is TRBV4-1 and J is TRBJ2-7, with a weak D call TRBD2 (6 bases). CDR3 length: 14 amino acids. Trimming removed 0 bases from V and 6 bases from J, with 12 bases in between. Germline CDR1 is MGHRA and CDR2 is YSYEKL. CDR3 loop: CASSQEAGRSEQYF. The CDR3 DNA sequence: TGCGCCAGCAGCCAAGAAGCGGGCCGGAGCGAGCAGTACTTC.

The V and J genes are TRBV28 and TRBJ2-7; 11 bases agree with TRBD2. The CDR3 runs to 18 residues. With 6 bases clipped from V and 2 bases from J, the junction kept 15 bases outside the gene matches. Germline CDR1 and CDR2: MDHEN and SYDVKM. The CDR3, as DNA: TGTGCCAGCAGCCGAAGTCCCGGGACTAGCGGTTGGGCCTACGAGCAGTACTTC. It yields the protein CASSRSPGTSGWAYEQYF.

V gene TRBV19 combines with J gene TRBJ1-2, with 7 bases aligning to TRBD1. This CDR3 has 13 amino acids. CDR1 is LNHDA, CDR2 SQIVND, per germline (reference sequence). The trim removed 7 bases at V and 2 bases at J, leaving 4 bases unmatched. As DNA, the CDR3 is TGTGCCAGTATAGACAGGGCGAACTATGGCTACACCTTC. It yields the protein CASIDRANYGYTF.

V gene TRBV30 combines with J gene TRBJ1-2; 8 nucleotides match TRBD1. The germline gives CDR1 GTSNPN, CDR2 SVGIG (reference sequence). After removal of 4 bases from V and 12 bases from J, the junction contained 7 bases not matched to a gene. This CDR3 comprises 11 residues. The CDR3 here is CAWTTGGPNTF. The CDR3 DNA is TGTGCCTGGACCACAGGGGGACCTAACACCTTC.

This chain joins TRBV5-6 and TRBJ2-3, with 7 positions matching TRBD2. V shed 0 bases, J shed 5 bases, and the junction held 3 bases outside the gene matches. This CDR3 comprises 14 residues. Germline lookup yields CDR1 SGHDT and CDR2 YYEEEE. CDR3 in DNA: TGTGCCAGCAGCTTGGAGGGCGGGGGAGATACGCAGTATTTT. Its translation is CASSLEGGGDTQYF. Full variable domain (missing parts from reference TRBV5-6 and TRBJ2-3): DAGVTQSPTHLIKTRGQQVTLRCSPKSGHDTVSWYQQALGQGPQFIFQYYEEEERQRGNFPDRFSGHQFPNYSSELNVNALLLGDSALYLCASSLEGGGDTQYFGPGTRLTVL.

This clone occurred once. V and J are TRBV2 and TRBJ2-1; D is possibly TRBD1 (6 bases). CDR3 length equals 17 residues. The ends were cut back, 6 bases at V and 2 bases at J, with 20 bases in the middle. The germline CDR1 and CDR2 sequences are SNHLY and FYNNEI. The CDR3 protein is CASSKTLRQVAYNEQFF. CDR3 coding DNA: TGTGCCAGCAGCAAAACACTCCGACAGGTGGCCTACAATGAGCAGTTCTTC.

J is TRBJ1-3 and V is TRBV2; D is unclear. This CDR3 spans 17 amino acids. Trimming shortened V by 8 bases and J by 0 bases, and 20 bases separated the two germline ends. Germline CDR1 and CDR2: SNHLY and FYNNEI. Here the CDR3 DNA reads TGTGCCAGCGAGGTCGGTCCGGGAAGTCCCTCTGGAAACACCATATATTTT. It yields the protein CASEVGPGSPSGNTIYF.

V is TRBV19 and J is TRBJ1-3; D remains unclear. The CDR3 sequence is 17 residues long. Germline CDR1 is LNHDA and CDR2 is SQIVND (reference sequence). V dropped 4 bases and J dropped 2 bases, with 18 bases sitting between them. The CDR3 loop reads CASSTLPQVLPGNTIYF. As DNA, the CDR3 is TGTGCCAGTAGTACCCTTCCTCAGGTGCTCCCTGGAAACACCATATATTTT.

The chain couples TRBV11-2 to TRBJ1-6; D might be TRBD1 (5 bases). The CDR3 has 15 residues. CDR1 is SGHAT and CDR2 is FQNNGV in the germline V gene. Trimming took 5 bases from V and 8 from J, leaving 16 bases between them. The CDR3 spells CASSDLGEGHSPLHF. CDR3 coding DNA: TGTGCCAGCAGCGACCTGGGGGAGGGGCATTCACCCCTCCACTTT.

CDR3 in amino acids: CASSFVPRDRGGGDTEAFF. In nucleotides, the CDR3 is TGTGCCAGCAGTTTCGTCCCCCGGGACAGGGGCGGAGGGGACACTGAAGCTTTCTTT. The chain has TRBV27 and TRBJ1-1; 10 nucleotides line up with TRBD1. CDR3 size: 19 residues. Looked up from germline, CDR1 is MNHEY and CDR2 is SMNVEV (reference sequence). V lost 3 bases, J lost 3 bases, and 16 bases stayed unmatched.

The rearrangement joins TRBV27 to TRBJ2-3; 7 bases agree with TRBD2. The germline gives CDR1 MNHEY, CDR2 SMNVEV (reference sequence). The CDR3 runs 14 residues. The J segment lost 3 bases and the V segment lost 6 bases, leaving 6 bases of the junction unmatched. CDR3 loop: CASREASGTDTQYF. CDR3 DNA sequence: TGTGCCAGCAGAGAAGCTAGCGGTACAGATACGCAGTATTTT.

In its sample, this clone was seen once. The rearrangement joins TRBV14 to TRBJ2-1; 10 nucleotides align to TRBD2. The CDR3 contains 16 residues. V shed 1 base, J shed 4 bases, and the junction held 4 bases outside the gene matches. Germline CDR1 and CDR2: SGHDN and FVKESK. CDR3 DNA sequence: TGTGCCAGCAGCCAAGGAGTTAGCGGGGGGTACAATGAGCAGTTCTTC. It is translated as CASSQGVSGGYNEQFF.